The 24 T cell receptor beta chains below all came from one sample that was sequenced in a study of molecular identifiers for immune sequencing clone quantification (dated by TCRdb to 2016 to 2019). Library preparation was by PCR. TCRdb records NextSeq 500 as the sequencer. The raw public data were reprocessed by TCRdb itself: fastp quality trimming at Q25, MiXCR clonotype calling, in-frame beta chains only. Every distinct CDR3 protein forms one entry, paired with its most common genes and DNA. This sample is represented by a few hundred thousand distinct CDR3 sequences; about 25% of them were singletons. 0.76% of the sample lies in the top ten. The source material was naive CD8+ T cells from blood, with Jurkat cell RNA spiked in. Read against the paper, the sample's cell subset or site label means: FACS-sorted CD8+CD4-CCR7+CD45RA+ naive T cells. The receptors derive from a human donor in good health. Some libraries in this study had Jurkat cell RNA spiked in.

J is TRBJ2-1 and V is TRBV6-2 or TRBV6-3; D not resolved. Looked up from germline, CDR1 is MNHEY and CDR2 is SVGEGT. The CDR3 is made up of 12 amino acids. Trimming removed 5 bases from V and 8 bases from J, with 10 bases in between. CDR3 nucleotides: TGTGCCAGCAGTCGCAACATCGATGAGCAGTTCTTC. This encodes CASSRNIDEQFF.

This clonotype was seen many times. The rearrangement links TRBV12-3 or TRBV12-4 to TRBJ2-2; D is perhaps TRBD1 (6 bases). Trimming cost V 3 bases and J 1 base, with 9 bases left between them. This CDR3 has 15 amino acids. The CDR3 here is CASSFDRMNTGELFF. As DNA, the CDR3 is TGTGCCAGCAGTTTCGACAGGATGAACACCGGGGAGCTGTTTTTT.

The chain links TRBV27 to TRBJ2-7; weak D call: TRBD1 (8 bases). This CDR3 spans 13 amino acids. Trimming cost V 8 bases and J 3 bases, with 14 bases left between them. CDR1 is MNHEY and CDR2 is SMNVEV in the germline V gene (reference sequence). The CDR3 sequence: CASAYRGGYEQYF. The CDR3 coding sequence is TGTGCCAGCGCATACAGGGGGGGCTACGAGCAGTACTTC.

Comments on this clonotype: A much larger clone lies a single base off, so this may be a read error. The chain uses TRBV7-2 and TRBJ2-2; no clear D. From germline, CDR1 is SGHTA and CDR2 FQGNSA. The CDR3 has 15 amino acids. Trimming shortened V by 1 base and J by 1 base, and 7 bases separated the two germline ends. The CDR3 here is CASSLVDRNTGELFF. CDR3 sequence (DNA): TGTGCCAGCAGCTTAGTGGACCGGAACACCGGGGAGCTGTTTTTT.

This clonotype was found many times. The rearrangement uses TRBV7-2 and TRBJ2-3; 15 bases align to TRBD2. Germline V gene data show CDR1 as SGHTA and CDR2 as FQGNSA. The CDR3 has 17 amino acids. The trim removed 4 bases at V and 2 bases at J, leaving 4 bases unmatched. The CDR3 nucleotides read TGTGCCAGCAGCTGGGGACTAGCGGGAGGAACCACAGATACGCAGTATTTT. It codes for CASSWGLAGGTTDTQYF.

The CDR3 DNA reads TGTGCCAGCAGTTCTTCCCTGCGGGAGGGCCACACCGGGGAGCTGTTTTTT. It encodes CASSSSLREGHTGELFF. The chain carries TRBV12-3 or TRBV12-4 and TRBJ2-2, with TRBD2 identical over 9 bases. V lost 4 bases, J lost 3 bases, and 9 bases stayed unmatched. CDR3 size: 17 residues.

There are many counts of this clonotype. The rearrangement uses TRBV6-5 and TRBJ2-7, with D possibly matching TRBD1 (6 bases). The CDR3 is 12 residues long. Trimming took 6 bases from V and 5 from J, leaving 11 bases between them. In germline, CDR1 is MNHEY, CDR2 SVGAGI. Written as DNA, the CDR3 is TGTGCCAGCAGCAGGGGAAGCGACGAGCAGTACTTC. It translates to CASSRGSDEQYF.

Points on this clonotype: A single base separates this from a much larger clone, so it may be a read error. This chain uses TRBV7-9 with TRBJ2-7; D remains ambiguous. With 1 base removed from V and 2 bases from J, the gap between germline ends came to 12 bases. There are 15 residues in the CDR3. CDR1 and CDR2 (germline): SEHNR, FQNEAQ (reference sequence). The CDR3, as DNA: TGTGCCAGCAGCTTAGGGGTAGGAGAAGCCTACGAGCAGTACTTC. Translation: CASSLGVGEAYEQYF.

In the case of this clonotype: A much larger clone lies a single base off, so this may be a read error. The chain links TRBV13 to TRBJ2-3, with D hard to call. Trimming cost V 0 bases and J 2 bases, with 12 bases left between them. The CDR3 extends over 16 amino acids. The germline CDR1 and CDR2 sequences are PRHDT and FYEKMQ (reference sequence). The CDR3 sequence: CASSLGGSLLTDTQYF. The DNA for the CDR3 is TGTGCCAGCAGCTTAGGCGGCTCCCTCCTCACAGATACGCAGTATTTT.

This clonotype has just a few counts. V gene TRBV20-1 combines with J gene TRBJ1-2; tentative D call: TRBD1 (5 bases). CDR1 is DFQATT, CDR2 SNEGSKA, per germline (reference sequence). Trimming took 0 bases from V and 2 from J, leaving 19 bases between them. The CDR3 extends over 17 amino acids. CDR3 nucleotides: TGCAGTGCTAGAGATCCCGATAGTAGGGGATTCAACTATGGCTACACCTTC. It translates to CSARDPDSRGFNYGYTF.

This clonotype was seen a few times. The gene calls are TRBV7-9 and TRBJ2-7, with TRBD2 matching 9 bases. The V gene end was trimmed by 5 bases and the J gene end by 3 bases; junction bases not matched to a gene: 11. The CDR3 loop spans 16 amino acids. Germline V gives CDR1 SEHNR, CDR2 FQNEAQ (reference sequence). CDR3 sequence reads: CASSPPSGKTNYEQYF. In nucleotides, the CDR3 is TGTGCCAGCAGCCCCCCTAGCGGGAAGACTAACTACGAGCAGTACTTC. Using reference TRBV7-9 and TRBJ2-7 for the parts outside the CDR3, the full variable domain is DTGVSQNPRHKITKRGQNVTFRCDPISEHNRLYWYRQTLGQGPEFLTYFQNEAQLEKSRLLSDRFSAERPKGSFSTLEIQRTEQGDSAMYLCASSPPSGKTNYEQYFGPGTRLTVT.

The V gene is TRBV14, the J gene TRBJ2-5; D remains ambiguous. V was clipped by 1 base and J by 5 bases, with 11 bases between them. This CDR3 contains 14 residues. The germline CDR1 and CDR2 sequences are SGHDN and FVKESK. The DNA for the CDR3 is TGTGCCAGCAGCCAAGGCCAGTTTGGGGAGACCCAGTACTTC. Its translation is CASSQGQFGETQYF.

This clonotype has more than one count but fewer than ten. This sequence joins TRBV12-3 or TRBV12-4 and TRBJ2-7; D uncertain. CDR3 length: 13 residues. V shed 1 base and J shed 7 bases, with 11 bases lying between them. The CDR3 DNA reads as TGTGCCAGCAGTTTAGTACAGCCCGAAGAGCAGTACTTC. Translated, it gives CASSLVQPEEQYF.

This clonotype was counted only a few times. The junction does not match germline at one end; this may be a read error. J is TRBJ2-3 and V is TRBV7-9; 10 bases are shared with TRBD2. This CDR3 region has 15 residues. Germline CDR1 is SEHNR and CDR2 is FQNEAQ (reference sequence). CDR3 bases: TGTGCCAGCAGCTTAGGACTAGCGGGCACAGATACGCAGTGTTTT. This encodes CASSLGLAGTDTQCF.

This rearrangement joins TRBV19 to TRBJ2-1, with a possible D match to TRBD1 (5 bases). Germline CDR1 reads LNHDA; CDR2 reads SQIVND (reference sequence). V was shortened by 6 bases and J by 3 bases, with 18 bases between the two germline ends. CDR3 size: 16 residues. The CDR3, as DNA: TGTGCCAGTAGACGCGACGACAGCCAATTCTACAATGAGCAGTTCTTC. It yields the protein CASRRDDSQFYNEQFF.

Comments on this clonotype: A read error is possible here, since a much larger clone lies one base away. This chain joins TRBV6-2 or TRBV6-3 and TRBJ2-2; 10 nucleotides agree with TRBD2. The CDR3 is made up of 16 amino acids. The germline V gene has CDR1 MNHEY and CDR2 SVGEGT. CDR3 region: CASTIAGGPNAGELFF. The CDR3 DNA follows: TGTGCCAGCACTATAGCGGGAGGCCCGAACGCCGGGGAGCTGTTTTTT.

A few counts support this clonotype. The chain recombines TRBV29-1 with TRBJ2-5, with 8 bases lining up with TRBD2. Looked up from germline, CDR1 is SQVTM and CDR2 is ANQGSEA. The CDR3 loop spans 14 amino acids. The junction had 8 bases not matched to a gene; V was cut back by 3 bases and J by 5 bases. CDR3 in amino acids: CSVDISGGRETQYF. The CDR3 bases are TGCAGCGTTGATATAAGCGGGGGACGGGAGACCCAGTACTTC.

In its sample, this clonotype was seen many times. This rearrangement joins TRBV9 to TRBJ2-3; D tentatively reads TRBD1 or TRBD2 (5 bases each). The CDR3 length is 15 residues. V was shortened by 4 bases and J by 2 bases, with 14 bases between the two germline ends. Germline V lookup: CDR1 SGDLS, CDR2 YYNGEE. The CDR3 nucleotides read TGTGCCAGCAGCACAAGGGACGGGGCCACAGATACGCAGTATTTT. Its protein product is CASSTRDGATDTQYF.

The chain carries TRBV7-9 and TRBJ2-7; D is undetermined. CDR3 size: 12 residues. Germline V lookup: CDR1 SEHNR, CDR2 FQNEAQ (reference sequence). Trimming removed 4 bases from V and 6 bases from J, with 10 bases in between. For the CDR3, the DNA is TGTGCCAGCAGCTCCCTCGGAGTCGAGCAGTACTTC. It codes for CASSSLGVEQYF. Filled out from reference TRBV7-9 and TRBJ2-7, the complete variable domain reads DTGVSQNPRHKITKRGQNVTFRCDPISEHNRLYWYRQTLGQGPEFLTYFQNEAQLEKSRLLSDRFSAERPKGSFSTLEIQRTEQGDSAMYLCASSSLGVEQYFGPGTRLTVT.

This clonotype was seen a single time. This may come from a read error, since a much larger clone is one base off. The chain employs TRBV27 and TRBJ2-1; maybe TRBD2 (6 bases). Germline CDR1 and CDR2: MNHEY and SMNVEV (reference sequence). This CDR3 contains 13 residues. The CDR3 loop reads CASSQGLYNEHFF. The CDR3 DNA reads as TGTGCCAGCAGTCAGGGACTCTACAATGAGCACTTCTTC.

This clonotype appeared a few times. A much more abundant neighbour one base away suggests this may be a read error. V gene TRBV5-1 combines with J gene TRBJ1-1; D is undetermined. Germline CDR1 and CDR2: SGHRS and YFSETQ. CDR3 size: 14 residues. DNA of the CDR3: TGCGCCAGCAGCTTGGTTCGGGGTTTCACTGAAGCTCTCTTT. Encoded protein: CASSLVRGFTEALF.

About this clonotype: A much larger clonotype is one base distant, so this may be a read error. V is TRBV7-9 and J is TRBJ2-3, with no clear D. CDR3 length equals 16 residues. Per the germline V gene, CDR1 is SEHNR and CDR2 is FQNEAQ (reference sequence). The CDR3, as DNA: TGTGCCAGCAGCGCAGTGGTACGGTCGGGCACAGATACGCGGTATTTT. As protein: CASSAVVRSGTDTRYF.

The genes are TRBV13 and TRBJ2-2; 9 bases match TRBD1. Germline values: CDR1 PRHDT, CDR2 FYEKMQ (reference sequence). Unmatched junction bases numbered 11, after V lost 5 bases and J lost 7 bases. The CDR3 length is 16 residues. The chain's CDR3 is CASSGTGTGLGGELFF. The CDR3, as DNA: TGTGCCAGCAGCGGAACGGGGACAGGGCTTGGCGGGGAGCTGTTTTTT.

Of note for this clonotype: With a much larger clone just one base away, this may be a read error. This sequence joins TRBV4-2 and TRBJ2-7; TRBD1 might be the D (5 bases). Deletions cut 3 bases from V and 6 bases from J, with 6 bases between. Germline V lookup: CDR1 LGHNA, CDR2 YNFKEQ. There are 11 residues in the CDR3. Written as DNA, the CDR3 is TGTGCCAGCAGCCATAGGGGCGAGCAGTACTTC. Translated: CASSHRGEQYF.